Listed below are T cell receptor beta chains from one sample, sequenced in a study of ipilimumab plus nivolumab after autologous stem cell transplantation. Data came from immunoSEQ multiplex PCR; TCRdb stores just in-frame clones and leaves some out. The table shows over 80,000 clones, with approximately 86% occurring only once. This sample comprised PBMCs, obtained in a trial of ipilimumab plus nivolumab as post-transplant consolidation. The receptors originated from a male donor with diffuse large B-cell lymphoma. CDR3s include the opening cysteine and the closing phenylalanine or tryptophan. A D gene is named only where the DNA matches it firmly. Only part of the rows carry a size: once, few, many, or a class if the clone is expanded.

clone_size	v_call	d_call	j_call	cdr3_nt	cdr3_aa
NA	TRBV6-6	TRBD2	TRBJ2-3	TGTGCCAGCAGAGCTGTAGCGGGGGTAAGCACAGATACGCAGTATTTT	CASRAVAGVSTDTQYF
few	TRBV10-3	TRBD2	TRBJ2-7	TGTGCCATCAGTGACCGACTAGCGGGGATTTCCTACGAGCAGTACTTC	CAISDRLAGISYEQYF
NA	TRBV29-1	TRBD1	TRBJ1-2	TGCAGCGTTGCGGGACAGGGGCCCTATGGCTACACCTTC	CSVAGQGPYGYTF
NA	TRBV10-3	NA	TRBJ2-7	TGTGCCACCGCTTCTGGAGCCTCAGTCAACGAGCAGTACTTC	CATASGASVNEQYF
once	TRBV5-4	TRBD2	TRBJ2-3	TGTGCCAGCAGCTCCGGGACTATCCGCACAGATACGCAGTATTTT	CASSSGTIRTDTQYF
once	TRBV6-5	NA	TRBJ1-1	TGTGCCAGCAGTTCCATCGCTGGGAACACTGAAGCTTTCTTT	CASSSIAGNTEAFF
NA	TRBV4-1	NA	TRBJ2-5	TGCGCCAGCAGCCGGGGTGGGGGGCGAATTGAGACCCAGTACTTC	CASSRGGGRIETQYF
NA	TRBV19	NA	TRBJ1-2	TGTGCCAGTATGGGAGTTCGGGGCACCCTTAACTATGGCTACACCTTC	CASMGVRGTLNYGYTF
NA	TRBV4-3	NA	TRBJ2-6	TGCGCCAGCAGCCGAGATTACAGCTCTGGGGCCAACGTCCTGACTTTC	CASSRDYSSGANVLTF
NA	TRBV6-1	NA	TRBJ1-6	TGTGCCAGCAGTGAAATAGGGCCGCCCCTCCACTTT	CASSEIGPPLHF
NA	TRBV10-2	NA	TRBJ2-4	TGCGCCAGCAGTGAGCCGCAGGACGAAAACATTCAGTACTTC	CASSEPQDENIQYF
NA	TRBV4-2	TRBD1	TRBJ1-6	TGTGCCAGCAGCCAAGAATCATCCGGGACAGGGAACAATTCACCCCTCCACTTT	CASSQESSGTGNNSPLHF
NA	TRBV14	TRBD1	TRBJ2-7	TGTGCCAGCAGCCACCAGGGACAGGGAGTGTACGAGCAGTACTTC	CASSHQGQGVYEQYF
NA	TRBV5-5	NA	TRBJ1-4	TGTGCCAGCAACCAGCGGGTGGATCACAGTGGTGAAAAACTGTTTTTT	CASNQRVDHSGEKLFF
NA	TRBV18	NA	TRBJ2-1	TGTGCCAGCTCGCAATGGGGAGAGCAGTTCTTC	CASSQWGEQFF
NA	TRBV6-5	NA	TRBJ1-1	TGTGCCAGCAGTTACTCGGGGGGGAGGAACACTGAAGCTTTCTTT	CASSYSGGRNTEAFF
NA	TRBV2	NA	TRBJ1-5	TGTGCCAGCAGTGAATCTTCAGGGTTGATCCTCAATCAGCCCCAGCATTTT	CASSESSGLILNQPQHF
NA	TRBV5-4	NA	TRBJ1-4	TGTGCCAGCAGCTTGGTGCCAGCCGATGAAAAACTGTTTTTT	CASSLVPADEKLFF
NA	TRBV27	TRBD2	TRBJ2-2	TGTGCCAGCCGGATCCGAGCGAAAAGAACAACTAGCGGGGAACACACCGGGGAGCTGTTTTTT	CASRIRAKRTTSGEHTGELFF
NA	TRBV5-5	NA	TRBJ1-5	TGTGCCAGCAGCTCGGGTCCCTCCCGAGGCAATCAGCCCCAGCATTTT	CASSSGPSRGNQPQHF
NA	TRBV27	TRBD2	TRBJ2-1	TGTGCCAGCAGTTCCCTAGCGGGGGGGGATAATGAGCAGTTCTTC	CASSSLAGGDNEQFF
NA	TRBV5-4	NA	TRBJ2-1	TGTGCCAGCAGCTTTAATGGGGGTATAGGTGAGCAGTTCTTC	CASSFNGGIGEQFF
NA	TRBV21-1	NA	TRBJ2-3	TGTGCCAGCAGCATCGGACTAGCGGGGGGGCAAGATACGCAGTATTTT	CASSIGLAGGQDTQYF
NA	TRBV5-1	NA	TRBJ2-5	TGCGCCAGCAGCCAAAGGGAGACCCAGTACTTC	CASSQRETQYF
few	TRBV4-1	NA	TRBJ1-5	TGCGCCAGCAGCCAAGACGGGGGGCTCGGCAATCAGCCCCAGCATTTT	CASSQDGGLGNQPQHF
NA	TRBV5-1	NA	TRBJ2-5	TGCGCCAGCAGCTTGTTAGGGGGGGGTCTACAAGAGACCCAGTACTTC	CASSLLGGGLQETQYF
once	TRBV5-1	NA	TRBJ1-4	TGCGCCAGCAGCTTGGAGATGGGAGGGGTTCATGAAAAACTGTTTTTT	CASSLEMGGVHEKLFF
NA	TRBV7-2	NA	TRBJ2-3	TGTGCCAGCACAGGTATGGCGAGAGCTAGCACAGATACGCAGTATTTT	CASTGMARASTDTQYF
NA	TRBV4-1	NA	TRBJ1-5	TGCGCCAGCAGCCAAGATGGGGGCATCGGCAATCAGCCCCAGCATTTT	CASSQDGGIGNQPQHF
NA	TRBV2	NA	TRBJ2-7	TGTGCCAGCAGGGCCGAGGGGGAGCAGTACTTC	CASRAEGEQYF